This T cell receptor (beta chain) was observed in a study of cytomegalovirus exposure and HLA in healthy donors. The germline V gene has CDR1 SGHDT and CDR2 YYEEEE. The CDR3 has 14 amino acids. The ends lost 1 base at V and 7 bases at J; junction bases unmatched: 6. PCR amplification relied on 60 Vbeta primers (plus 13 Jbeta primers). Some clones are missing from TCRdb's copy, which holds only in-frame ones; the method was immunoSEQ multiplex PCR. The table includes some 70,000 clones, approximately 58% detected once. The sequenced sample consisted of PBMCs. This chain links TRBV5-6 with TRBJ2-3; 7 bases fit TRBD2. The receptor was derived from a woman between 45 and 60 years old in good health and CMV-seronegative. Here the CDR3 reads CASSLWGGLYTQYF. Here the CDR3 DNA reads TGTGCCAGCAGCTTGTGGGGGGGTCTTTATACGCAGTATTTT.